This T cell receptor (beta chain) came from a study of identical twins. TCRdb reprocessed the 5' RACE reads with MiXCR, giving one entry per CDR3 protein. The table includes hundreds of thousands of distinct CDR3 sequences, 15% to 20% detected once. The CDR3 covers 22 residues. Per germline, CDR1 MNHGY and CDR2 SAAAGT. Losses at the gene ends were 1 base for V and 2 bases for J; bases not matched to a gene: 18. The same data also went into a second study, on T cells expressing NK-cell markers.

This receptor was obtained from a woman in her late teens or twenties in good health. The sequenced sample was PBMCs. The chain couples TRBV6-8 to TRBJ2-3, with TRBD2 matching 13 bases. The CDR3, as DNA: TGTGCCAGCAGTTACTTCCGTTTTGGGACTAGCGGGACCGGGGAACCCACAGATACGCAGTATTTT. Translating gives CASSYFRFGTSGTGEPTDTQYF.